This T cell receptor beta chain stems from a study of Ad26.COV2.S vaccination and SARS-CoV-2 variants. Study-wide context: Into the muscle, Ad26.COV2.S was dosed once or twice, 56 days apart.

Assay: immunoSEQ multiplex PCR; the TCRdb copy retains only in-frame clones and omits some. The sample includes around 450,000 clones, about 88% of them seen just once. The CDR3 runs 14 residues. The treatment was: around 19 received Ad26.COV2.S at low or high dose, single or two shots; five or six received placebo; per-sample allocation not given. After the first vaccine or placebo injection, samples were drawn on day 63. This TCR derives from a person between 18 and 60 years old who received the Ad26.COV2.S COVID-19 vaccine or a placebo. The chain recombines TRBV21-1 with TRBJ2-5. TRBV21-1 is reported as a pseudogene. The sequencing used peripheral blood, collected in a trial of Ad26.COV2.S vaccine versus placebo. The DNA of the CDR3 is TGTGCCAGCAGCAAAAGGCCCCGCCAAGAGACCCAGTACTTC. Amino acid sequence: CASSKRPRQETQYF.